These 14 T cell receptor beta chains share one sample of origin, sequenced in a study of blood T cells in healthy people across ages. Combining a sample-barcoded 5' primer with a J-beta primer mix, a second PCR ran for about 6 to 12 cycles. Each CDR3 protein is one row after TCRdb ran MiXCR on the 5' RACE reads. The sample shows hundreds of thousands of distinct CDR3 sequences, roughly 43% of them seen only once. Sequenced input: blood. These receptor sequences come from a man older than 75 in good health.

V usage is TRBV20-1 and J usage is TRBJ2-3, with TRBD2 matching over 7 bases. Germline V gene sequence: CDR1 DFQATT, CDR2 SNEGSKA (reference sequence). The CDR3 loop spans 15 amino acids. V shed 6 bases and J 5 bases; nucleotides not matched to a gene: 14. CDR3: CSAADGAGAGDTQYF. Here the CDR3 DNA reads TGCAGTGCGGCAGACGGGGCGGGAGCGGGAGATACGCAGTATTTT.

The chain carries TRBV7-9 and TRBJ2-5; 11 positions match TRBD2. Looked up from germline, CDR1 is SEHNR and CDR2 is FQNEAQ (reference sequence). The J segment lost 11 bases and the V segment lost 6 bases, leaving 17 bases of the junction unmatched. The CDR3 has 16 residues. The CDR3 nucleotides read TGTGCCAGCAGACCGACTAGCGGGATTGGTACCAGTGAGCAGTACTTC. Protein sequence: CASRPTSGIGTSEQYF.

The table lists this clonotype with a few counts. Since a much larger clone is just one base distant, this may be a read error. The V gene is TRBV7-9, the J gene TRBJ2-5; no reliable D call. The CDR3 has 12 residues. Germline CDR1 and CDR2: SEHNR and FQNEAQ (reference sequence). With 1 base removed from V and 11 bases from J, the gap between germline ends came to 11 bases. The CDR3 coding sequence is TGTGCCAGCAGCTTAGTCTCGGATGAGCAGTACTTC. It is translated as CASSLVSDEQYF.

Worth noting for this clonotype: The junction does not match germline at one end; this may be a read error. The genes are TRBV7-3 and TRBJ2-1, with D uncertain. The germline V gene has CDR1 SGHTA and CDR2 FQGTGA. The CDR3 loop spans 16 amino acids. Here the CDR3 reads CASSSKGGGGYKEQFF. CDR3 sequence (DNA): TGTGCCAGCAGCTCGAAGGGTGGCGGTGGCTACAAGGAGCAGTTCTTC.

Notes on this clonotype: Just one base apart from a much larger clone, this may be a read error. This sequence joins TRBV3-1 and TRBJ2-2; tentatively, D is TRBD1 or TRBD2 (6 bases each). CDR1 is LGHDT, CDR2 YNNKEL, per germline (reference sequence). V gave up 11 bases and J gave up 6 bases, with 16 bases separating them. The length of the CDR3 is 13 residues. CDR3 protein: CAGKTRGAGELFF. CDR3 nucleotide sequence: TGTGCCGGCAAGACTAGGGGGGCCGGGGAGCTGTTTTTT.

This chain links TRBV7-6 with TRBJ2-1; 8 bases match TRBD2. There are 15 residues in the CDR3. V was clipped by 8 bases and J by 2 bases; unmatched bases: 8. Per germline, CDR1 SGHVS and CDR2 FNYEAQ. The CDR3 is CASGAGGQAYNEQFF. In DNA, the CDR3 is TGTGCCAGCGGCGCGGGGGGCCAGGCCTACAATGAGCAGTTCTTC.

This sequence joins TRBV7-2 and TRBJ2-3, with 7 bases that match TRBD2. V shed 1 base, J shed 2 bases, and the junction held 9 bases outside the gene matches. The V gene's germline CDR1 is SGHTA and CDR2 FQGNSA. The CDR3 totals 17 residues. CDR3 DNA sequence: TGTGCCAGCAGCTTAGTCCGGACGGGAGGACCCACAGATACGCAGTATTTT. Its translation is CASSLVRTGGPTDTQYF.

The sample holds a few counts of this clonotype. This chain connects TRBV6-4 to TRBJ2-6; D gene uncertain. Trimming left V 0 bases short and J 2 bases short, with 11 bases between. CDR3 length equals 17 residues. Germline V gene lookup returns CDR1 MRHNA and CDR2 SNTAGT. The CDR3 is CASSDSVSNPGANVLTF. DNA of the CDR3: TGTGCCAGCAGTGACTCGGTCAGTAACCCTGGGGCCAACGTCCTGACTTTC.

In this sample, this clonotype turned up a few times. The V gene is TRBV27, the J gene TRBJ2-3; 11 positions agree with TRBD2. Losses at the gene ends were 6 bases for V and 2 bases for J; bases not matched to a gene: 7. Germline CDR1 MNHEY, CDR2 SMNVEV (reference sequence). CDR3 length: 16 amino acids. The CDR3 sequence is CASSPRLAGTTDTQYF. The CDR3 DNA reads TGTGCCAGCAGCCCAAGACTAGCGGGGACCACAGATACGCAGTATTTT.

A note on this clonotype: A clone one base away is much larger, so this may be a read error. This sequence joins TRBV5-6 and TRBJ2-7; D perhaps matches TRBD2 (5 bases). V lost 0 bases to trimming and J lost 0 bases, with 13 bases between them. CDR1 and CDR2 (germline): SGHDT, YYEEEE. This CDR3 has 16 residues. The CDR3 spells CASSLAPAGNSYEQYF. CDR3 sequence (DNA): TGTGCCAGCAGCTTGGCGCCGGCCGGGAACTCCTACGAGCAGTACTTC.

This clonotype has more than one count but fewer than ten. This chain links TRBV30 with TRBJ2-5, with D perhaps TRBD1 (6 bases). The ends were cut back, 4 bases at V and 2 bases at J, with 11 bases in the middle. There are 13 residues in the CDR3. The germline CDR1 and CDR2 sequences are GTSNPN and SVGIG (reference sequence). The CDR3 coding sequence is TGTGCCTGGACCACAGGGTTACAAGAGACCCAGTACTTC. Protein: CAWTTGLQETQYF.

This clonotype was observed a handful of times. The chain joins TRBV7-2 to TRBJ1-1, with TRBD1 identical over 11 bases. The CDR3 loop spans 15 amino acids. The germline gives CDR1 SGHTA, CDR2 FQGNSA. V shed 2 bases and J 7 bases; nucleotides not matched to a gene: 6. The CDR3 reads CASSLLGQGADEAFF. CDR3 bases: TGTGCCAGCAGCTTATTAGGACAGGGGGCGGATGAAGCTTTCTTT. Using reference TRBV7-2 and TRBJ1-1 for the parts outside the CDR3, the full variable domain is GAGVSQSPSNKVTEKGKDVELRCDPISGHTALYWYRQSLGQGLEFLIYFQGNSAPDKSGLPSDRFSAERTGGSVSTLTIQRTQQEDSAVYLCASSLLGQGADEAFFGQGTRLTVV.

Regarding this clonotype: The junction does not match germline at one end; this may be a read error. The chain employs TRBV12-3 or TRBV12-4 and TRBJ1-2; D remains unclear. This CDR3 comprises 14 residues. The CDR3 region is CASSVAGWLGGYTF. The CDR3 bases are TGTGCCAGCAGTGTAGCGGGGTGGTTGGGTGGCTACACCTTC.

At least ten counts were recorded for this clonotype. The chain couples TRBV28 to TRBJ2-3; 11 nucleotides line up with TRBD2. Germline CDR1 MDHEN, CDR2 SYDVKM. The CDR3 contains 23 residues. Trimming took 1 base from V and 2 from J; bases not matched to a gene: 23. The CDR3 sequence: CASSLSGTGIVSGRALITDTQYF. CDR3 sequence (DNA): TGTGCCAGCAGTTTATCCGGGACAGGGATAGTTAGCGGGAGGGCCTTGATCACAGATACGCAGTATTTT.